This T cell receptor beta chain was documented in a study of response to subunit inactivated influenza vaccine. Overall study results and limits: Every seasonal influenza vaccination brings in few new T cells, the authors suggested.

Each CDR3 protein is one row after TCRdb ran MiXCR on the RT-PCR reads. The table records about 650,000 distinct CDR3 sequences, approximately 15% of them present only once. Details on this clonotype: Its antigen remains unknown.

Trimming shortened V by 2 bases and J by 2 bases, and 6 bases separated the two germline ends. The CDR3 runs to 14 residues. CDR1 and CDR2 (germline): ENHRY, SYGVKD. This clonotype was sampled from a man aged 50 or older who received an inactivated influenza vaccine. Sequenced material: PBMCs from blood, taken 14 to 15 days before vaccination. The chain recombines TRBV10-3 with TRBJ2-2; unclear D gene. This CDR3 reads CAISENINTGELFF. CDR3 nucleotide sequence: TGTGCCATCAGTGAGAATATTAACACCGGGGAGCTGTTTTTT.